The sequence of this T cell receptor beta chain was determined in a study of T cell repertoires in cytomegalovirus infection. MiXCR was run by TCRdb on the reads, yielding one entry per CDR3 protein. The data hold around 740,000 distinct CDR3 sequences, with less than 40% observed a single time. This clonotype was observed a few times. This CDR3 is built from 15 residues. CDR1 is SGHTA and CDR2 is FQGNSA in the germline V gene. V lost 6 bases and J lost 4; bases outside the gene matches: 8. V usage is TRBV7-2 and J usage is TRBJ1-4; 7 nucleotides agree with TRBD1. The material sequenced was PBMCs. The receptor comes from a human donor in good health (CMV status not recorded). Some clones in this sample may be carry-over from other donors' samples. For the CDR3, the DNA is TGTGCCAGCAGTCCCCAACAGGGGCATAATGAAAAACTGTTTTTT. It is translated as CASSPQQGHNEKLFF.